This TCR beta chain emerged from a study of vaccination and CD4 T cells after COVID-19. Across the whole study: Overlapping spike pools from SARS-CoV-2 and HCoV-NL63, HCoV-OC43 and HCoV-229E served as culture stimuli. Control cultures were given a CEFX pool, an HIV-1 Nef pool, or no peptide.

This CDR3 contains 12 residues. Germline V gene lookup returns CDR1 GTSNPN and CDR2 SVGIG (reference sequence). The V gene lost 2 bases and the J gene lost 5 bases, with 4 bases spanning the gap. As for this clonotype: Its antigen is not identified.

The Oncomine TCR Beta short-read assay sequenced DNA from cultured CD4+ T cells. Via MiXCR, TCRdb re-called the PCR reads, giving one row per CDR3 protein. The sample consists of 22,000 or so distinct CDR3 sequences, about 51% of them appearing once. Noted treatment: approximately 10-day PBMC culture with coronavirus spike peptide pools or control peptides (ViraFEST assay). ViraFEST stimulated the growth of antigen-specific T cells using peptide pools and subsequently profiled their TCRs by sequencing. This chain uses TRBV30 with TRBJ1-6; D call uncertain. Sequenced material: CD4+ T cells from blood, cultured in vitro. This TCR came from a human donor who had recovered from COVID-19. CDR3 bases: TGTGCCTGGAGTTTCCATAATTCACCCCTCCACTTT. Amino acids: CAWSFHNSPLHF.